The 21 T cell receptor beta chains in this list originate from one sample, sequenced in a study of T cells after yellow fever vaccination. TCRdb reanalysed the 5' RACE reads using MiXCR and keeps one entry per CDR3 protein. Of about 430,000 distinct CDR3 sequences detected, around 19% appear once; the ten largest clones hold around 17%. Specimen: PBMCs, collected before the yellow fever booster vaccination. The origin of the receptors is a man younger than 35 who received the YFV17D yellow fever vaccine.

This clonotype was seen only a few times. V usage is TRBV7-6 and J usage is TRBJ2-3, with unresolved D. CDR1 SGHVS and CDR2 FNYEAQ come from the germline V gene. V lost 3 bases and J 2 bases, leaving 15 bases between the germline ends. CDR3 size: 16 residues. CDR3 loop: CASSFDSGLLTDTQYF. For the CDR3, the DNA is TGTGCCAGCAGCTTTGATTCCGGGTTACTCACAGATACGCAGTATTTT.

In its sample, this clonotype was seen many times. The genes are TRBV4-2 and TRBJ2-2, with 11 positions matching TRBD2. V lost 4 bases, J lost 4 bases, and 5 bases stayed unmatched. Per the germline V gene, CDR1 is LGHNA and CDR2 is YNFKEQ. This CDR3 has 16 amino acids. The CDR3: CASSRKLAGATGELFF. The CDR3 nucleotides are TGTGCCAGCAGCCGTAAACTAGCGGGGGCCACCGGGGAGCTGTTTTTT.

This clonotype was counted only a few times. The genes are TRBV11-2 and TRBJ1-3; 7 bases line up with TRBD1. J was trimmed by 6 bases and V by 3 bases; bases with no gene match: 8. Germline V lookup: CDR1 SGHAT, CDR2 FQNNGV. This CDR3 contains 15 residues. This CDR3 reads CASSFRQGIENTIYF. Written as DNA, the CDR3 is TGTGCCAGCAGCTTTCGACAGGGTATCGAAAACACCATATATTTT.

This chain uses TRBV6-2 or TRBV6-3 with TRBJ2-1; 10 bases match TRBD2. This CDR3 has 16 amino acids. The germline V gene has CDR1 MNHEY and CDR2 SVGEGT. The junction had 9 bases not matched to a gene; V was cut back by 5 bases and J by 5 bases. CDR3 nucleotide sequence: TGTGCCAGCAGTACCCCAGCGGGGGGGCCGAACAATGAGCAGTTCTTC. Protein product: CASSTPAGGPNNEQFF.

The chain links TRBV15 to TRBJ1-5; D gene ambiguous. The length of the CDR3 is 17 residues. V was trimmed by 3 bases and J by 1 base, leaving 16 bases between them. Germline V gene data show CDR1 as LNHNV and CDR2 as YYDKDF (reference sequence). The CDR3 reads CATSSATGLGSNQPQHF. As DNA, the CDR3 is TGTGCCACCAGCAGCGCAACCGGACTGGGGAGCAATCAGCCCCAGCATTTT. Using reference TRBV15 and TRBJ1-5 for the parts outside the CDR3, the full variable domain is DAMVIQNPRYQVTQFGKPVTLSCSQTLNHNVMYWYQQKSSQAPKLLFHYYDKDFNNEADTPDNFQSRRPNTSFCFLDIRSPGLGDTAMYLCATSSATGLGSNQPQHFGDGTRLSIL.

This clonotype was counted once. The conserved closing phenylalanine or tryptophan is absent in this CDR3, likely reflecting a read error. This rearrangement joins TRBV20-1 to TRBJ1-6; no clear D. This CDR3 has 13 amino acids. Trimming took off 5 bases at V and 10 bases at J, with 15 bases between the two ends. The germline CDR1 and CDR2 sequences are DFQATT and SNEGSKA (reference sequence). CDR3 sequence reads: CSAAEDRTSPLHL. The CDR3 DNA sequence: TGCAGTGCTGCCGAGGACCGAACATCACCCCTCCACCTT.

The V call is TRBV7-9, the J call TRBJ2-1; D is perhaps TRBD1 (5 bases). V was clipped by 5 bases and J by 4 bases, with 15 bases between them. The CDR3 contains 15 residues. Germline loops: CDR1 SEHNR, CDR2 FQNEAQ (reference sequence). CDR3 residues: CASSQQVSSYNEQFF. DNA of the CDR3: TGTGCCAGCAGCCAACAGGTATCTTCTTACAATGAGCAGTTCTTC. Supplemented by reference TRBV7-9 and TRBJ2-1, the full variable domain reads DTGVSQNPRHKITKRGQNVTFRCDPISEHNRLYWYRQTLGQGPEFLTYFQNEAQLEKSRLLSDRFSAERPKGSFSTLEIQRTEQGDSAMYLCASSQQVSSYNEQFFGPGTRLTVL.

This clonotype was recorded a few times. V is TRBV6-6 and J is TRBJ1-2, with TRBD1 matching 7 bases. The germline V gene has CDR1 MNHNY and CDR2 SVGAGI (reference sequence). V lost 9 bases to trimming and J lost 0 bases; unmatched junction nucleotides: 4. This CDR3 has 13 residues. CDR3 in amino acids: CASCQGANYGYTF. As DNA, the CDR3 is TGTGCCAGTTGTCAGGGGGCTAACTATGGCTACACCTTC.

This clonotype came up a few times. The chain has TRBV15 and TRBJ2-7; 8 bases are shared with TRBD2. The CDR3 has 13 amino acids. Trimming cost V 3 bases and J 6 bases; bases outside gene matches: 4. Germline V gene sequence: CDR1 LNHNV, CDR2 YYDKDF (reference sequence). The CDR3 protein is CATSSYRGGEQYV. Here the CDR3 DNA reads TGTGCCACCAGCAGCTACCGGGGGGGCGAGCAGTACGTC.

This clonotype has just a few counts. In nucleotides, the CDR3 is TGTGCCAGCAGTTTAATGCAGGGTGAGCAGTTCTTC. Translating gives CASSLMQGEQFF. The chain carries TRBV12-3 or TRBV12-4 and TRBJ2-1; D may be TRBD1 (5 bases). The length of the CDR3 is 12 residues. V lost 2 bases and J lost 9, with 8 bases in between.

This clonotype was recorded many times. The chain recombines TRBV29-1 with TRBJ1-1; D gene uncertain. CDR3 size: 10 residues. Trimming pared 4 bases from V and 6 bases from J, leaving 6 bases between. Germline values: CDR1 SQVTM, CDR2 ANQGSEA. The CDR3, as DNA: TGCAGCGTTGTCGGCGCTGAAGCTTTCTTT. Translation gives CSVVGAEAFF.

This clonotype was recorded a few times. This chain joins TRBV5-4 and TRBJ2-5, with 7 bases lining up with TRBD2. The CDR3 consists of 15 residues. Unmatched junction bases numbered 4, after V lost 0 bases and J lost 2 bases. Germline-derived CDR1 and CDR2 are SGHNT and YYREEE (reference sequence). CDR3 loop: CASSLGGLQQETQYF. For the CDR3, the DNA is TGTGCCAGCAGCTTGGGGGGACTACAACAAGAGACCCAGTACTTC. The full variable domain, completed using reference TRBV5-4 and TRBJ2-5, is ETGVTQSPTHLIKTRGQQVTLRCSSQSGHNTVSWYQQALGQGPQFIFQYYREEENGRGNFPPRFSGLQFPNYSSELNVNALELDDSALYLCASSLGGLQQETQYFGPGTRLLVL.

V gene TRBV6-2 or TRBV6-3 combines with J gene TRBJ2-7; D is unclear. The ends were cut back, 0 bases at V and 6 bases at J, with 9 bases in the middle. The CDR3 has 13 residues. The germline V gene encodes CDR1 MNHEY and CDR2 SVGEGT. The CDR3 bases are TGTGCCAGCAGTTACTCACCCCTCCCCGAGCAGTACTTC. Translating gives CASSYSPLPEQYF.

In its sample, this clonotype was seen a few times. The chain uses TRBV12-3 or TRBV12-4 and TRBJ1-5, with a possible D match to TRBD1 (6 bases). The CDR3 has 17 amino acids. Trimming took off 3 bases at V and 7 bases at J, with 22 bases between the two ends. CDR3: CASSFRQTGGHRQPQHF. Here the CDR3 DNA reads TGTGCCAGCAGTTTTCGCCAAACGGGGGGCCACCGCCAGCCCCAGCATTTT.

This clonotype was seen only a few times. The CDR3 spells CASSLDRGLDGYTF. The CDR3 coding sequence is TGTGCCAGCAGCTTAGACAGGGGGCTCGATGGCTACACCTTC. J is TRBJ1-2 and V is TRBV7-9, with 9 bases matching TRBD1. V lost 1 base, J lost 6 bases, and 3 bases stayed unmatched. CDR3 size: 14 residues. From germline, CDR1 is SEHNR and CDR2 FQNEAQ (reference sequence).

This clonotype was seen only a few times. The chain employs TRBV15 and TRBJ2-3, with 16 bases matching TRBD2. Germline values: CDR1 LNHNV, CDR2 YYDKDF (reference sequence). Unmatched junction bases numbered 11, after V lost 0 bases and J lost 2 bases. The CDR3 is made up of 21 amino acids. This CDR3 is CATSRDIGTSGGAGATDTQYF. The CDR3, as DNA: TGTGCCACCAGCAGAGATATTGGGACTAGCGGGGGGGCAGGGGCCACAGATACGCAGTATTTT. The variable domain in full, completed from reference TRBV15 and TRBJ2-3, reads DAMVIQNPRYQVTQFGKPVTLSCSQTLNHNVMYWYQQKSSQAPKLLFHYYDKDFNNEADTPDNFQSRRPNTSFCFLDIRSPGLGDTAMYLCATSRDIGTSGGAGATDTQYFGPGTRLTVL.

The CDR3 bases are TGTGCCAGCAGTCCCCACGGATTAGAGACCCAGTACTTC. It yields the protein CASSPHGLETQYF. The chain employs TRBV27 and TRBJ2-5; D is unresolved. Germline V CDR1 and CDR2: MNHEY, SMNVEV (reference sequence). This CDR3 has 13 residues. V was clipped by 5 bases and J by 4 bases, with 11 bases between them.

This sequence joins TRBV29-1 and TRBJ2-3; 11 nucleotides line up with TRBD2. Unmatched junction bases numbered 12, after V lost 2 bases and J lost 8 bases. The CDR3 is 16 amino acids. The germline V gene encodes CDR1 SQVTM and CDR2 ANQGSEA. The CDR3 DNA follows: TGCAGCGTTGAATCGGCTAGCGGGGGGACGGTCGGTACGCAGTATTTT. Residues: CSVESASGGTVGTQYF.

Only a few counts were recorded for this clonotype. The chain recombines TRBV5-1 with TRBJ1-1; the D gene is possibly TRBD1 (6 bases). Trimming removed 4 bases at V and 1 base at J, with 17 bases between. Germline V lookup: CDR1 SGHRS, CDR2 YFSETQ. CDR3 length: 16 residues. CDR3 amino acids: CASSPGGGEKNTEAFF. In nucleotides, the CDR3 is TGCGCCAGCAGCCCCGGAGGGGGGGAGAAGAACACTGAAGCTTTCTTT.

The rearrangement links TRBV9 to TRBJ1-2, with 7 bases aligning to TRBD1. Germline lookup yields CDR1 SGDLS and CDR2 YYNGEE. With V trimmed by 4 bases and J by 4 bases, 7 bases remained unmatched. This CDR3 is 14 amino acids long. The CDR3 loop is CASSPGTDIYGYTF. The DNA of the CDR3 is TGTGCCAGCAGCCCCGGGACAGACATCTATGGCTACACCTTC.

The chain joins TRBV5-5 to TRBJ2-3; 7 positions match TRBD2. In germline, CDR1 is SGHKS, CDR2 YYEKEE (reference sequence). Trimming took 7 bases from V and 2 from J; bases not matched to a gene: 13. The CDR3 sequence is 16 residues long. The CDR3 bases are TGTGCCAGCTCGTTTGGAGCGGGGATTGCCACAGATACGCAGTATTTT. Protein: CASSFGAGIATDTQYF.